This TCR beta chain was retrieved from a study of shared clonotypes between healthy human individuals. General study findings and limits: It was only blood that was sampled, and tissue repertoires likely differ. It was the non-shared clonotypes that had lower generation probabilities than clonotypes shared by all four donors. Deeper or shallower sequencing was expected to change how clonotypes are shared among donors.

With regard to this clone: Its antigen is unknown.

The data were produced by immunoSEQ multiplex PCR, yet TCRdb's version contains in-frame clones alone and is incomplete. The table lists around 750,000 clones, around 72% of them singletons. The donors were all Caucasian adults (living in Nashville, Tennessee). The CDR3 runs 17 residues. With V trimmed by 0 bases and J by 5 bases, 11 bases remained unmatched. The germline gives CDR1 SGDLS, CDR2 YYNGEE. Specimen: memory CD4+ T cells sorted from blood. The subset here: CD45RA-negative fraction. The TCR originated in a woman aged 25 to 39 in good health. The chain combines TRBV9 with TRBJ2-7; 10 bases align to TRBD1. CDR3 coding DNA: TGTGCCAGCAGCGTAGCAGCCGGGACAGGGGAAACTCACGAGCAGTACTTC. This translates into CASSVAAGTGETHEQYF. Using reference TRBV9 and TRBJ2-7 for the parts outside the CDR3, the full variable domain is DSGVTQTPKHLITATGQRVTLRCSPRSGDLSVYWYQQSLDQGLQFLIQYYNGEERAKGNILERFSAQQFPDLHSELNLSSLELGDSALYFCASSVAAGTGETHEQYFGPGTRLTVT.